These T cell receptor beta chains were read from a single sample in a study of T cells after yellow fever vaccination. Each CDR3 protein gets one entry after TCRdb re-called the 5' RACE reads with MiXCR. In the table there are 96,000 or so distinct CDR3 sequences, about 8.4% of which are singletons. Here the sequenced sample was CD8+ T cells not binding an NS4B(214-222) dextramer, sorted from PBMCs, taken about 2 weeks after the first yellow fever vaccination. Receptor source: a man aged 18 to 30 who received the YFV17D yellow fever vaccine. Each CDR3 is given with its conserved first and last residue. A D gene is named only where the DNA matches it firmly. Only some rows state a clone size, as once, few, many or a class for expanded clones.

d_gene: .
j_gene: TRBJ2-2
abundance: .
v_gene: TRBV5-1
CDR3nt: TGCGCCAGCAGCTACGTCGGGACCGGGGAGCTGTTTTTT
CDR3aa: CASSYVGTGELFF

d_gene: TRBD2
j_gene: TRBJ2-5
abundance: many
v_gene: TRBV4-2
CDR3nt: TGTGCCAGCAGCCAAGATTACGGGGGGGCAGAGACCCAGTACTTC
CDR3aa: CASSQDYGGAETQYF

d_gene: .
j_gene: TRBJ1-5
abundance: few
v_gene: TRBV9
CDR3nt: TGTGCCAGCAGCGTAGGCGGCAGCAATCAGCCCCAGCATTTT
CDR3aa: CASSVGGSNQPQHF

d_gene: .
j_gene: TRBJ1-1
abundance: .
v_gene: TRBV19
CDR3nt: TGTGCCAGTAGTATAGCCCCCGCGGGGTACACTGAAGCTTTCTTT
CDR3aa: CASSIAPAGYTEAFF

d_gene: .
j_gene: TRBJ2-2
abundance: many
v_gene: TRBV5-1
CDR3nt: TGCGCCAGCAGCTTGCTCAGGGGGAACACCGGGGAGCTGTTTTTT
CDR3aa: CASSLLRGNTGELFF

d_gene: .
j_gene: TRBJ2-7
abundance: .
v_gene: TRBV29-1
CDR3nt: TGCAGCGCCTCATTTGTCGGCTACGAGCAGTACTTC
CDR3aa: CSASFVGYEQYF

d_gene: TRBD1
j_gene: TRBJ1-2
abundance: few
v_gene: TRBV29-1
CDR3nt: TGCAGCGTTGAAGCTTGGACAGGGGTGGCAGGCTACACCTTC
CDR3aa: CSVEAWTGVAGYTF

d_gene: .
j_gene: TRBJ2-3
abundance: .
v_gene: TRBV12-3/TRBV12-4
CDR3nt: TGTGCCAGCAGCCTGCTCGGTCCCCACAGCACAGATACGCAGTATTTT
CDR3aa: CASSLLGPHSTDTQYF

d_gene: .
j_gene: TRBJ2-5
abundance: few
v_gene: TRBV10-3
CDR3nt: TGTGCCATCAGTGAGGGCTCCCTCGAGACCCAGTACTTC
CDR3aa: CAISEGSLETQYF

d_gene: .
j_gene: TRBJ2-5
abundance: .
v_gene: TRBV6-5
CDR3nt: TGTGCCAGCAGTTACTCGCGGGGGCGCGGGGAAGAGACCCAGTACTTC
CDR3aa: CASSYSRGRGEETQYF

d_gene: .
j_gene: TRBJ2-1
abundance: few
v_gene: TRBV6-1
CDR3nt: TGTGCCAGCAGTCAACAGCTTCTTAGCTCCTACAATGAGCAGTTCTTC
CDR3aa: CASSQQLLSSYNEQFF

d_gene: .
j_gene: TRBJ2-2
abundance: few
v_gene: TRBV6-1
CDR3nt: TGTGCCAGCAGTGAAACCCCAGCCGGGACCGGGGAGCTGTTTTTT
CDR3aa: CASSETPAGTGELFF

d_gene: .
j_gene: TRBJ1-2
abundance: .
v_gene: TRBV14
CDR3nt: TGTGCCAGCAGCCAAGCCTTTTTCAGGGGAATCGACTATGGCTACACCTTC
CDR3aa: CASSQAFFRGIDYGYTF

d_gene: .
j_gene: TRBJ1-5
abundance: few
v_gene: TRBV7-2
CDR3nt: TGTGCCAGCAGCCAGGTTCGGGGGTTTTATCAGCCCCAGCATTTT
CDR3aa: CASSQVRGFYQPQHF

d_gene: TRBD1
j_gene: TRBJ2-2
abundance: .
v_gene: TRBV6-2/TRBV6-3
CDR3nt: TGTGCCAGCAGGGAGGACAGGATGAACACCGGGGAGCTGTTTTTT
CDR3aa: CASREDRMNTGELFF

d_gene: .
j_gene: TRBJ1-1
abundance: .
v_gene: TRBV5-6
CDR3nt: TGTGCCAGCAGCTTGCAGGGATCGAACACTGAAGCTTTCTTT
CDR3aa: CASSLQGSNTEAFF

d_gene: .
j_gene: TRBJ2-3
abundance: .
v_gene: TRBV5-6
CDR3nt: TGTGCCAGCACCACCTCCTTCGGGGGAAATACGCAGTATTTT
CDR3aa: CASTTSFGGNTQYF

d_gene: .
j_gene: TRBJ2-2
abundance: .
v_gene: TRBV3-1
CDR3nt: TGTGCCAGCAGCCAAGAGGGACGGGGAGGCGGGGAGCTGTTTTTT
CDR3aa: CASSQEGRGGGELFF

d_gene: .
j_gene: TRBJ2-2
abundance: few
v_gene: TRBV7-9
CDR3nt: TGTGCCAGCAGCCCGAGCATGAATTCCGGGGAGCTGTTTTTT
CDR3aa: CASSPSMNSGELFF

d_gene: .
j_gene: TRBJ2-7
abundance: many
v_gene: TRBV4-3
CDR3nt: TGCGCCAGCAGCCAAGACTCTTCCCTCAGCTACGAGCAGTACTTC
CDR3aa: CASSQDSSLSYEQYF

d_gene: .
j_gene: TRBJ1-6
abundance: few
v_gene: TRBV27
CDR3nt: TGTGCCAGCTTGGGTTGGGCGGGGAATTCACCCCTCCACTTT
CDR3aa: CASLGWAGNSPLHF

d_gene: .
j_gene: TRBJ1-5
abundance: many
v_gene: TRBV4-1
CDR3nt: TGCGCCAGCAGCTGGGGGGGAGCGCCTAGCAATCAGCCCCAGCATTTT
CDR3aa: CASSWGGAPSNQPQHF

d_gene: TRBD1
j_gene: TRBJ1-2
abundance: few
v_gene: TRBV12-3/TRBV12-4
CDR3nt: TGTGCCACTGGGACAGAACCCTATGGCTACACCTTC
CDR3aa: CATGTEPYGYTF

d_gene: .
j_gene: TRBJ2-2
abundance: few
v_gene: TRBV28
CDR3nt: TGTGCCAGCAGTTTCGCAGGGGGGGGTTCACCCGGGGAGCTGTTTTTT
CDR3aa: CASSFAGGGSPGELFF

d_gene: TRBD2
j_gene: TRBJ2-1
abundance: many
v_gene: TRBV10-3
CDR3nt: TGTGCCATCCCCGCGGTGGCGGGGGGTCAGTTCTTC
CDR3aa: CAIPAVAGGQFF

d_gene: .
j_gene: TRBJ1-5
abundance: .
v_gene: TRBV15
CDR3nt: TGTGCCACCGGGACGGGGAATCAGCCCCAGCATTTT
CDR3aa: CATGTGNQPQHF

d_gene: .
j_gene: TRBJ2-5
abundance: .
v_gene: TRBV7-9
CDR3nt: TGTGCCAGCAGCTTATCAGGGACACAAGAGACCCAGTACTTC
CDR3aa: CASSLSGTQETQYF

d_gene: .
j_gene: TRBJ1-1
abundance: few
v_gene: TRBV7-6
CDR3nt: TGTGCCAGCAGATACCGACCCGGGCTACACACTGAAGCTTTCTTT
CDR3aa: CASRYRPGLHTEAFF

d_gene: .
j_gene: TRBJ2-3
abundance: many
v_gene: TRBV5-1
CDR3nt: TGCGCCAGCAGCTACCGAAGGGTAGCTGCAGATACGCAGTATTTT
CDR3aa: CASSYRRVAADTQYF

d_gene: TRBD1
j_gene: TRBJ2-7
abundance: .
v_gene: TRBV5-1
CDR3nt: TGCGCCAGCAGTTATCCGGGACAGGACTCCTACGAGCAGTACTTC
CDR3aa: CASSYPGQDSYEQYF

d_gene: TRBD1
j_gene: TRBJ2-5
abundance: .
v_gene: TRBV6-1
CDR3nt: TGTGCCAGCAGACCCGGACAGGGCCTCCAAGAGACCCAGTACTTC
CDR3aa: CASRPGQGLQETQYF

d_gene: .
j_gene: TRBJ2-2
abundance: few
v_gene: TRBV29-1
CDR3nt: TGCAGCGTTGATGACTCGCGGGGGCAGGTCGGGGAGCTGTTTTTT
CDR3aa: CSVDDSRGQVGELFF

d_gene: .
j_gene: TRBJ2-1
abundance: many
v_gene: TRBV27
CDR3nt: TGTGCCAGCAGCTTAGGGGGTACAGTCTACAATGAGCAGTTCTTC
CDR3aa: CASSLGGTVYNEQFF

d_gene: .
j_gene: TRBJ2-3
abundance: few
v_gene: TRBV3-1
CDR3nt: TGTGCCAGCAGCCCCGGACTCATGAGCACAGATACGCAGTATTTT
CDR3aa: CASSPGLMSTDTQYF

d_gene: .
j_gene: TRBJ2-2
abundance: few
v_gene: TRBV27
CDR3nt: TGTGCCAGCAGTTTATATGGGGGTAACACCGGGGAGCTGTTTTTT
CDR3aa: CASSLYGGNTGELFF

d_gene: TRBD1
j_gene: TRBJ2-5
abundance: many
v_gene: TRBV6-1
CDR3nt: TGTGCCAGCAGTGGCCGGGACAGCCCGTACTTC
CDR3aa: CASSGRDSPYF

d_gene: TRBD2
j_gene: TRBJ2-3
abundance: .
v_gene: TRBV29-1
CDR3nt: TGCAGCGTCGTCGGGGGGGCAGTGGTAGCAGATACGCAGTATTTT
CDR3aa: CSVVGGAVVADTQYF

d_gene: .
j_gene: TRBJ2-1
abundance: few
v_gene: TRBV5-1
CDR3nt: TGCGCCAGCAGCTTTTGGGACTCAAACTACAATGAGCAGTTCTTC
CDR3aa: CASSFWDSNYNEQFF

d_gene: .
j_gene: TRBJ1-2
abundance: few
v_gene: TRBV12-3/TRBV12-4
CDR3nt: TGTGCCAGCAGCCCGACGGTTAACTATGGCTACACCTTC
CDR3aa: CASSPTVNYGYTF

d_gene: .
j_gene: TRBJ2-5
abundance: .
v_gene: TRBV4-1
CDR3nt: TGCGCCAGCAGCCAAGTCTCCCTTGTGGGGAGGAAAGAGACCCAGTACTTC
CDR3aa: CASSQVSLVGRKETQYF

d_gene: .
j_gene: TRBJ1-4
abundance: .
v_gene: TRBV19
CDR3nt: TGTGCCAGTAAAGTAGAAGAAAAACTGTTTTTT
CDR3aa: CASKVEEKLFF

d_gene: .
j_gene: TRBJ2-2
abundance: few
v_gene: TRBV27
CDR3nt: TGTGCCAGCAGTCCCCGACTGACCCGGGAGCTGTTTTTT
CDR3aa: CASSPRLTRELFF

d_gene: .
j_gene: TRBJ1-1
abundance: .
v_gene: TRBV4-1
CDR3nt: TGCGCCAGCAGCCAAGACCCAGGGGAGGGAACTGAAGCTTTCTTT
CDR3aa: CASSQDPGEGTEAFF